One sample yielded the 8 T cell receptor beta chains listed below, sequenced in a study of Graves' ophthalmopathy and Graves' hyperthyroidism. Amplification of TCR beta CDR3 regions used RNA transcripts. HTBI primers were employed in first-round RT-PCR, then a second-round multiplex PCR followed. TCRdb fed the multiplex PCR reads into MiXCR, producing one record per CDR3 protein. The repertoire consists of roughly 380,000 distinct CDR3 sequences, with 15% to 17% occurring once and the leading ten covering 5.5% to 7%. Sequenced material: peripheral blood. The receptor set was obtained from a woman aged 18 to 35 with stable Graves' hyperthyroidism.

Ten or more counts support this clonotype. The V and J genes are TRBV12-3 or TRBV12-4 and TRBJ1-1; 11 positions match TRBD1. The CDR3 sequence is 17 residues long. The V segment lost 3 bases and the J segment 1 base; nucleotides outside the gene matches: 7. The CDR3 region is CASSFPRDRGGNTEAFF. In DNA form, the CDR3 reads TGTGCCAGCAGTTTTCCCCGGGACAGGGGGGGGAACACTGAAGCTTTCTTT.

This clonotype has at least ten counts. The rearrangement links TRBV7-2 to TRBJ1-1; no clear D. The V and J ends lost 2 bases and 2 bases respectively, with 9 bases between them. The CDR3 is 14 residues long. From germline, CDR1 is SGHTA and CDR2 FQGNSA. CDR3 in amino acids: CASSLIPDNTEAFF. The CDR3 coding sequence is TGTGCCAGCAGCTTAATTCCAGACAACACTGAAGCTTTCTTT.

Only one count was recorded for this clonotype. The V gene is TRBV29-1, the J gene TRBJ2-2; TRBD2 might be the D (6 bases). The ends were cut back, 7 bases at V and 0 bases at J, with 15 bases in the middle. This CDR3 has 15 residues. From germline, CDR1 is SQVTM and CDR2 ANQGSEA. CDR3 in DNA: TGCAGCGCCCGCCTGGGACTGGCGAACACCGGGGAGCTGTTTTTT. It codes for CSARLGLANTGELFF.

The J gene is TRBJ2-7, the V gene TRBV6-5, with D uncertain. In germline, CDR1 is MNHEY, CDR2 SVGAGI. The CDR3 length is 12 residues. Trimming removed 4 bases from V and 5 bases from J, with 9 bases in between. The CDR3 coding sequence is TGTGCCAGCAGTTTATCGCCCCACGAGCAGTACTTC. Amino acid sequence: CASSLSPHEQYF.

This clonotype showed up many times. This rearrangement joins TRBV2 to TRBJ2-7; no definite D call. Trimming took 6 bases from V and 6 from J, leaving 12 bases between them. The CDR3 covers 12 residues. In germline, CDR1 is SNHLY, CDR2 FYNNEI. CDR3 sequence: CASSPAWVEQYF. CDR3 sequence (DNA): TGTGCCAGCAGCCCCGCATGGGTCGAGCAGTACTTC. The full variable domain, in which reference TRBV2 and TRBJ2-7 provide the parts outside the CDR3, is EPEVTQTPSHQVTQMGQEVILRCVPISNHLYFYWYRQILGQKVEFLVSFYNNEISEKSEIFDDQFSVERPDGSNFTLKIRSTKLEDSAMYFCASSPAWVEQYFGPGTRLTVT.

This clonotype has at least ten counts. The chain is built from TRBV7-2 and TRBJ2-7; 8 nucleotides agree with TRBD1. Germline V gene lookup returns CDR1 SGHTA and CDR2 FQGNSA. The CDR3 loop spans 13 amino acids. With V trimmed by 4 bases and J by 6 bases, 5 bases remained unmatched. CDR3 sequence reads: CASSSTGGGEQYF. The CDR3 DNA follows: TGTGCCAGCAGCTCCACAGGGGGAGGCGAGCAGTACTTC. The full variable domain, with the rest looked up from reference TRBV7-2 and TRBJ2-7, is GAGVSQSPSNKVTEKGKDVELRCDPISGHTALYWYRQSLGQGLEFLIYFQGNSAPDKSGLPSDRFSAERTGGSVSTLTIQRTQQEDSAVYLCASSSTGGGEQYFGPGTRLTVT.

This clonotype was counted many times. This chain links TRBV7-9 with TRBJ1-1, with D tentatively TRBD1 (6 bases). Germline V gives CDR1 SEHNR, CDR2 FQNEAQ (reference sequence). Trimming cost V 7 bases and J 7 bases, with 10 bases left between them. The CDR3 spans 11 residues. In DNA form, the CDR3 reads TGTGCCAGCACCAGGGGCGGTGAAGCTTTCTTT. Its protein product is CASTRGGEAFF.

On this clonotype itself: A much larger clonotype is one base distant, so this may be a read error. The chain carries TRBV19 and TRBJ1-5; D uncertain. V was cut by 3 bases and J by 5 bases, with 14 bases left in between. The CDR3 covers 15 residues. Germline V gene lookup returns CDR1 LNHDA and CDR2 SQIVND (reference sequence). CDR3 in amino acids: CASSIIWRADQPQHF. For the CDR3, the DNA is TGTGCCAGTAGTATCATCTGGCGGGCTGATCAGCCCCAGCATTTT. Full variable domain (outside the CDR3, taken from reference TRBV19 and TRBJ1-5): DGGITQSPKYLFRKEGQNVTLSCEQNLNHDAMYWYRQDPGQGLRLIYYSQIVNDFQKGDIAEGYSVSREKKESFPLTVTSAQKNPTAFYLCASSIIWRADQPQHFGDGTRLSIL.